This T cell receptor (beta chain) was identified in a study of cytomegalovirus exposure and HLA in healthy donors. The study's findings and limits: An analysis done earlier found most TCR beta V segments productive about 87% or about 30% of the time.

PCR primers comprised 60 Vbeta and 13 Jbeta primers. As originally analysed: Later analysis identified 65 million to 80 million unique TCR beta chains, 9 million to 12 million shared. Sequencing was performed with immunoSEQ multiplex PCR; in TCRdb, only in-frame clones are kept and a portion is missing. V and J calls and clone size are those listed in that table; D and trimming were worked out from the DNA. The sample holds around 200,000 clones, roughly 83% seen once. In the case of this clone: Its antigen is not known.

This CDR3 is built from 15 residues. The ends lost 6 bases at V and 0 bases at J; junction bases unmatched: 5. The germline V gene has CDR1 SGHTA and CDR2 FQGNSA. V is TRBV7-2 and J is TRBJ2-3; 8 nucleotides agree with TRBD2. Sequenced sample: PBMCs. The TCR comes from a woman in her forties or fifties in good health and CMV-seronegative. The CDR3, as DNA: TGTGCCAGCAGGCTTAAGCGGGGGAGCACAGATACGCAGTATTTT. Encoded protein: CASRLKRGSTDTQYF.